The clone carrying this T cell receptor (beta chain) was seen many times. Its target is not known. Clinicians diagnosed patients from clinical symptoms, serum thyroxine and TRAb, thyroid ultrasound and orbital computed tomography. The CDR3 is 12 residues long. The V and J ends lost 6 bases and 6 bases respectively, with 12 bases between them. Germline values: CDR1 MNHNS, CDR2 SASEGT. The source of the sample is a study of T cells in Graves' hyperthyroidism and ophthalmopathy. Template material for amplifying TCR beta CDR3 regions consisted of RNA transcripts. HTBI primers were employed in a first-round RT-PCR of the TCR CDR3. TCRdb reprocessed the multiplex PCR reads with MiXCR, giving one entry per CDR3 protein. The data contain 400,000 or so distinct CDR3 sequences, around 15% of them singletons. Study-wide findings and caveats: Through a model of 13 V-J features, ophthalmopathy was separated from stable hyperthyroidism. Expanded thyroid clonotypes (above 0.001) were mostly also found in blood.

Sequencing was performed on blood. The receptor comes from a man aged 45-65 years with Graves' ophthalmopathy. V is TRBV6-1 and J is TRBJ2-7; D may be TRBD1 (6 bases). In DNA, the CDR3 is TGTGCCAGCAGCCAACAGGGTCTCGAGCAGTACTTC. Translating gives CASSQQGLEQYF.